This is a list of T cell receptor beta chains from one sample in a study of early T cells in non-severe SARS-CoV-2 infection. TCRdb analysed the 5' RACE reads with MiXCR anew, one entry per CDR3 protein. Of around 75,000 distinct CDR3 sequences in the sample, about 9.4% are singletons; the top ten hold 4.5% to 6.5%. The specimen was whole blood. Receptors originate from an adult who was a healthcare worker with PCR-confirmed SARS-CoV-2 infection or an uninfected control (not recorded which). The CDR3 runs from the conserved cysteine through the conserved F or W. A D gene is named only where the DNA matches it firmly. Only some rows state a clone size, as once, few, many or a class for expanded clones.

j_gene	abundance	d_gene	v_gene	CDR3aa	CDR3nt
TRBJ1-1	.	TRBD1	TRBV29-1	CSVYRGGTEAFF	TGCAGCGTTTACAGGGGAGGCACTGAAGCTTTCTTT
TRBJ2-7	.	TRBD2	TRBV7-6	CASSLAGGGLDEQYF	TGTGCCAGCAGCTTAGCCGGCGGGGGACTGGATGAGCAGTACTTC
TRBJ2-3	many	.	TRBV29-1	CSVESSENADTQYF	TGCAGCGTTGAGTCCTCAGAAAATGCAGATACGCAGTATTTT
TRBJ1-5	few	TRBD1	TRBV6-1	CASTQGQYNQPQHF	TGTGCCAGCACCCAGGGACAGTACAATCAGCCCCAGCATTTT
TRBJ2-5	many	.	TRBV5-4	CASSLGLSQETQYF	TGTGCCAGCAGCTTGGGACTATCTCAAGAGACCCAGTACTTC
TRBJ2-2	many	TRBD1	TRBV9	CASSADGQGTGELFF	TGTGCCAGCAGCGCAGACGGACAGGGCACCGGGGAGCTGTTTTTT
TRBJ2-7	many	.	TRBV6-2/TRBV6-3	CASSISYEQYF	TGTGCCAGCAGTATCTCCTACGAGCAGTACTTC
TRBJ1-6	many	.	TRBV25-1	CASNKWEQSPLHF	TGTGCCAGCAACAAATGGGAACAATCACCCCTCCACTTT
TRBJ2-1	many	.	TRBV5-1	CASSLRTQRSSYNEQFF	TGCGCCAGCAGCTTGAGGACCCAAAGAAGCTCCTACAATGAGCAGTTCTTC
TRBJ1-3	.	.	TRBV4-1	CASSQFRTASENTIYF	TGCGCCAGCAGCCAATTCAGGACAGCCTCTGAAAACACCATATATTTT
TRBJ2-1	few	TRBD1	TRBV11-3	CASSLGGTVSPYNEQFF	TGTGCCAGCAGCTTAGGGGGGACAGTGTCGCCCTACAATGAGCAGTTCTTC
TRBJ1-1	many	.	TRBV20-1	CSVSKEVGGGMNTEAFF	TGCAGTGTGAGTAAAGAAGTTGGGGGGGGCATGAACACTGAAGCTTTCTTT
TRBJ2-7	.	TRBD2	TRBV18	CASSLAGAESEQYF	TGTGCCAGCTCACTAGCGGGAGCGGAGTCCGAGCAGTACTTC
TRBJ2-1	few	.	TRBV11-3	CASELRGTTEQFF	TGTGCCAGCGAACTGAGGGGGACAACCGAGCAGTTCTTC
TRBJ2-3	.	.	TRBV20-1	CSTRVGYITDTQYF	TGCAGTACTAGAGTGGGGTACATCACAGATACGCAGTATTTT
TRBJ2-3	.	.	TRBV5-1	CASSLEGPGSTDTQYF	TGCGCCAGCAGCTTGGAAGGGCCAGGCAGCACAGATACGCAGTATTTT
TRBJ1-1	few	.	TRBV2	CASSGDTEAFF	TGTGCCAGCAGTGGGGACACTGAAGCTTTCTTT
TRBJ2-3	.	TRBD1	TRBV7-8	CASSLRPGGQADTQYF	TGTGCCAGCAGCTTACGTCCAGGGGGTCAGGCAGATACGCAGTATTTT
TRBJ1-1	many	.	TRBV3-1	CASSQVRADTEAFF	TGTGCCAGCAGCCAAGTGAGGGCGGACACTGAAGCTTTCTTT
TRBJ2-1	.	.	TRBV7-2	CASSQGTTMDEQFF	TGTGCCAGCAGCCAAGGGACGACGATGGATGAGCAGTTCTTC
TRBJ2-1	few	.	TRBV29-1	CSVEQGNEQFF	TGCAGCGTGGAACAGGGCAATGAGCAGTTCTTC
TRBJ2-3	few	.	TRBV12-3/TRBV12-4	CASSLGVDSPTDTQYF	TGTGCCAGCAGTTTAGGCGTAGACAGTCCCACAGATACGCAGTATTTT
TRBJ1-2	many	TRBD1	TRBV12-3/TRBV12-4	CASTLRDRDGYTF	TGTGCCAGCACTTTAAGGGACAGGGATGGCTACACCTTC
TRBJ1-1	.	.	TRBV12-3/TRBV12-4	CASRRTEEAFF	TGTGCCAGCAGGAGGACAGAGGAAGCTTTCTTT
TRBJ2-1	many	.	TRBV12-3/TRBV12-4	CASSLAGVKDEQFF	TGTGCCAGCAGTTTAGCGGGAGTAAAGGATGAGCAGTTCTTC
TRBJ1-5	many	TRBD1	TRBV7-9	CASSLERGTGDQPQHF	TGTGCCAGCAGCTTAGAACGCGGGACAGGGGATCAGCCCCAGCATTTT
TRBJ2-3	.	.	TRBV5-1	CASRSLGVGTDTQYF	TGCGCCAGCCGCTCCCTCGGGGTGGGGACAGATACGCAGTATTTT
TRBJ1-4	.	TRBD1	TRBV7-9	CASSSPTGVGEKLFF	TGTGCCAGCAGCTCCCCGACAGGGGTGGGAGAAAAACTGTTTTTT
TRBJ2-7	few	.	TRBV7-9	CASSLGGLSYEQYF	TGTGCCAGCAGCTTGGGAGGACTTTCCTACGAGCAGTACTTC
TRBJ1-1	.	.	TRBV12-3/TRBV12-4	CASSFPTSGAEAFF	TGTGCCAGCAGTTTTCCAACTTCGGGGGCTGAAGCTTTCTTT
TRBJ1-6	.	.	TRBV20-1	CSASGPQHAHSPLHF	TGCAGTGCTAGCGGGCCCCAGCACGCTCATTCACCCCTCCACTTT
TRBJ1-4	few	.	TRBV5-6	CASSLHATNEKLFF	TGTGCCAGCAGCTTACATGCAACTAATGAAAAACTGTTTTTT
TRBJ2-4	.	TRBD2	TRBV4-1	CASSRGTGGVNIQYF	TGCGCCAGCAGCCGAGGAACGGGAGGGGTAAACATTCAGTACTTC